The 3 T cell receptor beta chains in this list originate from one sample, sequenced in a study of blood T cell repertoires in COVID-19. Assay: immunoSEQ multiplex PCR; the TCRdb copy retains only in-frame clones and omits some. Of more than 150,000 clones listed, approximately 88% are singletons. The sequenced sample consisted of peripheral blood. The receptors were gathered from a woman in her fifties or sixties with acute or convalescent COVID-19.

This chain links TRBV6-1 with TRBJ2-3; 7 bases fit TRBD1. This CDR3 is built from 16 residues. Per the germline V gene, CDR1 is MNHNS and CDR2 is SASEGT. V lost 3 bases, J lost 3 bases, and 9 bases stayed unmatched. The CDR3 nucleotides read TGTGCCAGCAGTGACCACCGGGACAGAGTTACAGATACGCAGTATTTT. Its protein is CASSDHRDRVTDTQYF.

The rearrangement links TRBV6-6 to TRBJ2-7, with 8 bases that match TRBD2. The germline CDR1 and CDR2 sequences are MNHNY and SVGAGI (reference sequence). The CDR3 extends over 15 amino acids. Trimming removed 7 bases from V and 3 bases from J; junction bases left unmatched: 11. For the CDR3, the DNA is TGTGCCAGCACTCTCACTAGCGGATCATTCTACGAGCAGTACTTC. Amino acid sequence: CASTLTSGSFYEQYF.

V and J are TRBV25-1 and TRBJ1-5; 8 bases match TRBD1. The V segment lost 6 bases and the J segment 2 bases; nucleotides outside the gene matches: 3. CDR1 is MGHDK, CDR2 SYGVNS, per germline. This CDR3 comprises 14 residues. CDR3 sequence (DNA): TGTGCCAGCAGAGCGACAGGGGGCAATCAGCCCCAGCATTTT. Amino acids: CASRATGGNQPQHF.